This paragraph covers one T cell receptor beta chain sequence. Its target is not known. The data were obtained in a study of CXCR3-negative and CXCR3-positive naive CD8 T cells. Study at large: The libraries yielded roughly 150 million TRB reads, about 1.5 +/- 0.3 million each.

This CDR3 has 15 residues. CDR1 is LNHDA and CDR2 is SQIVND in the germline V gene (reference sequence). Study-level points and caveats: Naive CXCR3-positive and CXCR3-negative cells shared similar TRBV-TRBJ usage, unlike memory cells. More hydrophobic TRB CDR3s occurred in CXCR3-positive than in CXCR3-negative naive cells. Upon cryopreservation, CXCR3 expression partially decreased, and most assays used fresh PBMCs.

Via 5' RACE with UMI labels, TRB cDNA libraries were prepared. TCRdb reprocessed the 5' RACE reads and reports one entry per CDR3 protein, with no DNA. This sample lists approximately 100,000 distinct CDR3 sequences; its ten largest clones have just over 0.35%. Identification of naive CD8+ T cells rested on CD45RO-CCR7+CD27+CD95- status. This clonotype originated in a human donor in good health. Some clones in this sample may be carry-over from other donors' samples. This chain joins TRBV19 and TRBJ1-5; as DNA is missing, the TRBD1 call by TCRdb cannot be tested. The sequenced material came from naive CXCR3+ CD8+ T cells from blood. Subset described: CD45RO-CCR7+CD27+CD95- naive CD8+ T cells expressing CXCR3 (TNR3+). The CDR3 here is CASTWTGVSNQPQHF. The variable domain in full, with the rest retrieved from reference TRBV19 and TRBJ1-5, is DGGITQSPKYLFRKEGQNVTLSCEQNLNHDAMYWYRQDPGQGLRLIYYSQIVNDFQKGDIAEGYSVSREKKESFPLTVTSAQKNPTAFYLCASTWTGVSNQPQHFGDGTRLSIL.